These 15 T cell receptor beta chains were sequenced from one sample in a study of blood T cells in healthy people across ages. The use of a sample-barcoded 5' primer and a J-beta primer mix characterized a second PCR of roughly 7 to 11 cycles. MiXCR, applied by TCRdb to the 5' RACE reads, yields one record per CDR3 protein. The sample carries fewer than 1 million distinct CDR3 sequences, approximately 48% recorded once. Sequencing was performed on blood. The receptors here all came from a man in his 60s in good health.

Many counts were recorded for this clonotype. This chain's CDR3 is CASSPGLAGARTDTQYF. CDR3 nucleotide sequence: TGTGCCAGCAGCCCAGGACTAGCGGGGGCCCGCACAGATACGCAGTATTTT. The chain couples TRBV7-9 to TRBJ2-3, with 13 nucleotides matching TRBD2. Germline CDR1 is SEHNR and CDR2 is FQNEAQ (reference sequence). V was clipped by 5 bases and J by 1 base; unmatched bases: 6. The CDR3 runs to 17 residues.

CDR3 in amino acids: CAIRDDRWETQYF. The CDR3 DNA sequence: TGTGCCATCAGGGACGACAGGTGGGAGACCCAGTACTTC. V and J are TRBV10-3 and TRBJ2-5; D may be TRBD1 (6 bases). This CDR3 is built from 13 residues. Germline V gives CDR1 ENHRY, CDR2 SYGVKD. Trimming removed 6 bases from V and 5 bases from J, with 13 bases in between.

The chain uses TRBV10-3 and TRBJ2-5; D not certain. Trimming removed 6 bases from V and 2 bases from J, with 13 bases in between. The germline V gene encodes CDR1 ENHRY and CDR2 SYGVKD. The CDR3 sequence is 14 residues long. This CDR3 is CAISPDMSQETQYF. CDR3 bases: TGTGCCATCAGCCCCGACATGTCACAAGAGACCCAGTACTTC.

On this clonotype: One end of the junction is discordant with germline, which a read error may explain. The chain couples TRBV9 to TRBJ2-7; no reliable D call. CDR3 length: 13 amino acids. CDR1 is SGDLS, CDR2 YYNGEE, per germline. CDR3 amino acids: CASNVTDSYEQYF. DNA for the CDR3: TGTGCCAGCAACGTAACAGACTCCTACGAGCAGTACTTC.

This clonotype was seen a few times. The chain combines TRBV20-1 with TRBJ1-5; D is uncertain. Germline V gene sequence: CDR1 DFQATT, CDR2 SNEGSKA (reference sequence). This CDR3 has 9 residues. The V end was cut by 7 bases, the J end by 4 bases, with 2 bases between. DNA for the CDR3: TGCAGTGAGAATCAGCCCCAGCATTTT. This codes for CSENQPQHF.

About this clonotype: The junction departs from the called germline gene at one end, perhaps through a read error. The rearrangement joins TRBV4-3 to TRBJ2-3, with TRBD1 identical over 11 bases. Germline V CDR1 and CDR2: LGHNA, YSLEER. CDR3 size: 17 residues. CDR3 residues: CASSQGALGTGGGTQYF. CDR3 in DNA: TGCGCCAGCAGCCAAGGGGCCTTAGGGACAGGGGGGGGGACCCAGTACTTT.

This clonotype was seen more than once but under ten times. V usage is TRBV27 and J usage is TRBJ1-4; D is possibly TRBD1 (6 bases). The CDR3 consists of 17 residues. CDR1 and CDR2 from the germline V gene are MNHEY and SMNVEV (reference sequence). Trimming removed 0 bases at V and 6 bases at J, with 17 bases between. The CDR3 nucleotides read TGTGCCAGCAGTTTATCCCCAACGAGGGGGGTAGATGAAAAACTGTTTTTT. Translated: CASSLSPTRGVDEKLFF.

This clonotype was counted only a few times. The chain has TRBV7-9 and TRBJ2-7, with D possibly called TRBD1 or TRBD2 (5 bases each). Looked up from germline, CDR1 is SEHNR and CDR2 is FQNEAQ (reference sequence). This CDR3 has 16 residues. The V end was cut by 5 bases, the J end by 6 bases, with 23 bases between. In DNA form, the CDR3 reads TGTGCCAGCAGCGCGCGCGCCGGGACGGGCCTAAGCGAGCAGTACTTC. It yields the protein CASSARAGTGLSEQYF.

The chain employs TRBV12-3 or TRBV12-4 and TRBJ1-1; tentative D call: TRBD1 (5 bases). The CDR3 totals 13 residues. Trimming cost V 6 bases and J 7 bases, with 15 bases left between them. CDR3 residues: CASSLRVPGEAFF. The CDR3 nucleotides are TGTGCCAGCAGCCTCAGGGTACCGGGTGAAGCTTTCTTT.

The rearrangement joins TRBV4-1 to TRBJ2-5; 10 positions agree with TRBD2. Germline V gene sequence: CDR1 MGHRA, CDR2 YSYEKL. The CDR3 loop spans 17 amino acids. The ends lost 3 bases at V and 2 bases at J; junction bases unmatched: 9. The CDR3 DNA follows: TGCGCCAGCAGCCAGGGCCCCCCACTAGCGGGGCAAGAGACCCAGTACTTC. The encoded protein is CASSQGPPLAGQETQYF.

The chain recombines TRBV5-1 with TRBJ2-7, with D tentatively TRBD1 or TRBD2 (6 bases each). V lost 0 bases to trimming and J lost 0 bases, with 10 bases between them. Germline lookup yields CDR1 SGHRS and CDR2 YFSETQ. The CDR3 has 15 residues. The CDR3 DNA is TGCGCCAGCAGCTTGGACAGGGAGGCCTCCTACGAGCAGTACTTC. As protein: CASSLDREASYEQYF.

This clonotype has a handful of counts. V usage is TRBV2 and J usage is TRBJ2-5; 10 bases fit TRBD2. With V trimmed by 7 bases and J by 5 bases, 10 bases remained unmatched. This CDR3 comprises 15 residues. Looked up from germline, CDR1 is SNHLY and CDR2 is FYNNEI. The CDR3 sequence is CASTRASGGLETQYF. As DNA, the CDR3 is TGTGCCAGCACGAGGGCTAGCGGGGGATTGGAGACCCAGTACTTC.

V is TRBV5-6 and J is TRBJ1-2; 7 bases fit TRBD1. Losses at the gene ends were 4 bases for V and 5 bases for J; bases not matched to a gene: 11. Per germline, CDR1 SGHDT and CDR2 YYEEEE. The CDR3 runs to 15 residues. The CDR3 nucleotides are TGTGCCAGCAGCCAAAAGACAGGGTTGGATTATGGCTACACCTTC. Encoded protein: CASSQKTGLDYGYTF.

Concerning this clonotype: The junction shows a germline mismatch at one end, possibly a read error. The CDR3 DNA sequence: TGTGCCGGCAGCGTAGGTAGTTCAGGGAGTCAGCCCCAGCATTTT. Its translation is CAGSVGSSGSQPQHF. The V gene is TRBV9, the J gene TRBJ1-5, with TRBD1 as a possible D gene (5 bases). CDR1 and CDR2 from the germline V gene are SGDLS and YYNGEE. This CDR3 comprises 15 residues.

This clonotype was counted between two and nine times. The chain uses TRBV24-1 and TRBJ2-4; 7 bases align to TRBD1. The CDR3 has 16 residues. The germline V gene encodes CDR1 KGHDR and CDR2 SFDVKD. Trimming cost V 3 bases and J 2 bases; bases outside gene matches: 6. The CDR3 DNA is TGTGCCACCAGTGATACTCGACAGGGCCCCAAAAACATTCAGTACTTC. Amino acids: CATSDTRQGPKNIQYF.